What follows are 5 T cell receptor beta chains derived from one specimen sequenced in a study of CD8+ T cells in alopecia areata. Following extraction, RNA underwent reverse transcription to cDNA, which served as the sequencing template. Libraries were prepared by immunoSEQ multiplex PCR; TCRdb keeps only in-frame clonotypes and omits some of them. The sample holds some 100,000 clones, around 40% seen once. Treatment given: oral pan-JAK inhibitor, 5-10 mg twice daily. The sample in question was CD8+ T cells sorted from blood, obtained at week 24, from a patient treated with tofacitinib. These receptors were collected from a human donor with alopecia areata.

This clone was seen only once. CDR3 residues: CASSQVSREGDTQYF. The CDR3 nucleotides read TGCGCCAGCAGCCAAGTATCGCGGGAGGGAGATACGCAGTATTTT. The chain combines TRBV4-1 with TRBJ2-3; 9 positions match TRBD2. The CDR3 is 15 amino acids. CDR1 is MGHRA and CDR2 is YSYEKL in the germline V gene. V gave up 1 base and J gave up 5 bases; unmatched junction bases: 4.

This clone occurred a few times. The rearrangement uses TRBV7-9 and TRBJ1-5; D may be TRBD1 (6 bases). The CDR3 extends over 15 amino acids. The V end was cut by 5 bases, the J end by 3 bases, with 14 bases between. CDR1 SEHNR and CDR2 FQNEAQ come from the germline V gene (reference sequence). This chain's CDR3 is CASSTDRQANQPQHF. CDR3 DNA: TGTGCCAGCAGCACAGACCGACAGGCCAATCAGCCCCAGCATTTT.

This clone was seen a few times. This chain links TRBV7-6 with TRBJ2-1; D is unclear. Germline assignment: CDR1 SGHVS and CDR2 FNYEAQ. The CDR3 covers 12 residues. V lost 4 bases, J lost 5 bases, and 6 bases lay in between. The CDR3 DNA reads TGTGCCAGCAGCTCAAACCACAATGAGCAGTTCTTC. It yields the protein CASSSNHNEQFF.

V usage is TRBV7-9 and J usage is TRBJ1-1; no firm D call. There are 15 residues in the CDR3. The germline CDR1 and CDR2 sequences are SEHNR and FQNEAQ (reference sequence). Trimming removed 4 bases from V and 4 bases from J, with 16 bases in between. The CDR3 sequence: CASSSGDPAGTEAFF. CDR3 nucleotides: TGTGCCAGCAGCTCTGGCGATCCGGCGGGCACTGAAGCTTTCTTT.

This clone was recorded a few times. This chain links TRBV5-1 with TRBJ2-2; unclear D gene. The V and J ends lost 3 bases and 5 bases respectively, with 20 bases between them. This CDR3 is built from 17 residues. Germline assignment: CDR1 SGHRS and CDR2 YFSETQ. The CDR3 bases are TGCGCCAGCAGCTGGCCGTCAGGTTTACGTCTGACCGGGGAGCTGTTTTTT. This gives the protein CASSWPSGLRLTGELFF.